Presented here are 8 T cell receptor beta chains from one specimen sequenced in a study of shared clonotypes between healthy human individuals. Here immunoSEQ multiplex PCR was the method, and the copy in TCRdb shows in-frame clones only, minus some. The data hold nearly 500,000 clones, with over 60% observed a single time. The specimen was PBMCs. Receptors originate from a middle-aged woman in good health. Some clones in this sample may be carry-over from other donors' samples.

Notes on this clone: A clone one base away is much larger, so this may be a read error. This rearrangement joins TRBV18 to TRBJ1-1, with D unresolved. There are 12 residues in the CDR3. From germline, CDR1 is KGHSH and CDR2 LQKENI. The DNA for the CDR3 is TGTGCCAGCTCACCAGGACTCACTGGAGCTTTCTTT. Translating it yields CASSPGLTGAFF.

CDR3: CASSFWGLGQPQHF. The CDR3, as DNA: TGTGCCAGCAGTTTTTGGGGGCTGGGTCAGCCCCAGCATTTT. The chain employs TRBV27 and TRBJ1-5, with D perhaps matching TRBD1 (6 bases). The CDR3 consists of 14 residues. Germline-derived CDR1 and CDR2 are MNHEY and SMNVEV (reference sequence). Trimming pared 3 bases from V and 6 bases from J, leaving 12 bases between.

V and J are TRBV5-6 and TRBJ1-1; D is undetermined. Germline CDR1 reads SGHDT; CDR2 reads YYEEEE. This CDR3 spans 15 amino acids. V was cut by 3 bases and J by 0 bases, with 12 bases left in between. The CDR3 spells CASSSLRGLNTEAFF. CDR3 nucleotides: TGTGCCAGCAGCTCACTGCGGGGTTTGAACACTGAAGCTTTCTTT. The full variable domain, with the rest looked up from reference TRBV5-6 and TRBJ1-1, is DAGVTQSPTHLIKTRGQQVTLRCSPKSGHDTVSWYQQALGQGPQFIFQYYEEEERQRGNFPDRFSGHQFPNYSSELNVNALLLGDSALYLCASSSLRGLNTEAFFGQGTRLTVV.

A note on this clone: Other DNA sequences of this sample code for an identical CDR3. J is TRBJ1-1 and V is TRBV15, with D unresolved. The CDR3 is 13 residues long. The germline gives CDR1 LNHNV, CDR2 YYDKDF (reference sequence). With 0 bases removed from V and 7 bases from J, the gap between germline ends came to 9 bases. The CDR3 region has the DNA TGTGCCACCAGCAGAGATTTGGGAGGTGAAGCTTTCTTT. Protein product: CATSRDLGGEAFF.

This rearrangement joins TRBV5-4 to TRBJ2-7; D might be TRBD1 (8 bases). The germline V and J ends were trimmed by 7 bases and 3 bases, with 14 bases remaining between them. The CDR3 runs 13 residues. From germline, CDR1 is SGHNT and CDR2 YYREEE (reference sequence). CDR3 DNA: TGTGCCAGCCACAGGGGGGGGGTCTACGAGCAGTACTTC. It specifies CASHRGGVYEQYF.

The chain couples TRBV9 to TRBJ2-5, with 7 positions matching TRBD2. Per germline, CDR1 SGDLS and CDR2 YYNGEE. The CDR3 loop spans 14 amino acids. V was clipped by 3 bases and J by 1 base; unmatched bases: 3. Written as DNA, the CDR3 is TGTGCCAGCAGCGCTAGCGGAGCCCAAGAGACCCAGTACTTC. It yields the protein CASSASGAQETQYF.

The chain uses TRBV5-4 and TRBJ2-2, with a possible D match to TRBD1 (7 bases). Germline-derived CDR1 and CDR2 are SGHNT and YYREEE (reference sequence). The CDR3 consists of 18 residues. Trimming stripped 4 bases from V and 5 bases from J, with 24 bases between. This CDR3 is CASSLEAAGGGRTGELFF. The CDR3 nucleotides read TGTGCCAGCAGCCTGGAAGCCGCCGGAGGGGGCCGGACCGGGGAGCTGTTTTTT.

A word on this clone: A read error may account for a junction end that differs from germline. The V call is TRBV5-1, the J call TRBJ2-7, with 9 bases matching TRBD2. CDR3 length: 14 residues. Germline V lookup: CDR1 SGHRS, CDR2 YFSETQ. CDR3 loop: CASRLASGMYEQYF. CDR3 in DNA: TGCGCCAGCAGGTTGGCTAGCGGGATGTACGAGCAGTACTTC.